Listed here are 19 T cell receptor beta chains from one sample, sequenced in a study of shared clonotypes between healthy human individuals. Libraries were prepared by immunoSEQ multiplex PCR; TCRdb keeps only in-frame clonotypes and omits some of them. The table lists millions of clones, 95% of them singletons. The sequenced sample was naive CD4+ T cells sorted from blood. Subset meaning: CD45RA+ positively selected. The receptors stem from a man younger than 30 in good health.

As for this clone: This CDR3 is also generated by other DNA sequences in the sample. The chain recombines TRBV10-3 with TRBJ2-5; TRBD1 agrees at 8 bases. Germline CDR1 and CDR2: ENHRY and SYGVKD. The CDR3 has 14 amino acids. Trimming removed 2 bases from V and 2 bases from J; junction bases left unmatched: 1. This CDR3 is CAISEGQGQETQYF. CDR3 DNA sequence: TGTGCCATCAGTGAGGGACAGGGTCAAGAGACCCAGTACTTC.

DNA of the CDR3: TGTGCCAGCAGCTTCAATGGGGATACCGGGGAGCTGTTTTTT. Its translation: CASSFNGDTGELFF. The chain carries TRBV7-2 and TRBJ2-2; no clear D. The CDR3 totals 14 residues. Germline V CDR1 and CDR2: SGHTA, FQGNSA. Trimming stripped 3 bases from V and 5 bases from J, with 10 bases between.

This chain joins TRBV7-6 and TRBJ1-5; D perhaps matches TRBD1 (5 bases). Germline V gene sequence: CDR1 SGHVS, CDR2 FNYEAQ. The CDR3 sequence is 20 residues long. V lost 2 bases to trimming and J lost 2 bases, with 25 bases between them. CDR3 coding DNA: TGTGCCAGCAGCTTATCAGGTGGGGCAGGGTGGGGTATGGGCAATCAGCCCCAGCATTTT. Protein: CASSLSGGAGWGMGNQPQHF.

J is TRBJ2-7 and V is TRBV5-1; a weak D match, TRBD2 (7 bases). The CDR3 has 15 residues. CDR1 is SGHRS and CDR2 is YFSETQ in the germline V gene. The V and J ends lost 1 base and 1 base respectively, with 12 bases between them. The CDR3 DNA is TGCGCCAGCAGCTTGCAACAGGGAGGGTCCTACGAGCAGTACTTC. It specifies CASSLQQGGSYEQYF.

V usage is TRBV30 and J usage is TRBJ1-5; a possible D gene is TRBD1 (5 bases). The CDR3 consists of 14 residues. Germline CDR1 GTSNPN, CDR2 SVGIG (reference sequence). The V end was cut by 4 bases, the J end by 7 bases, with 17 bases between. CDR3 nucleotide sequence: TGTGCCTGGACCCCGGGACGGGAGGAACAGCCCCAGCATTTT. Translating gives CAWTPGREEQPQHF.

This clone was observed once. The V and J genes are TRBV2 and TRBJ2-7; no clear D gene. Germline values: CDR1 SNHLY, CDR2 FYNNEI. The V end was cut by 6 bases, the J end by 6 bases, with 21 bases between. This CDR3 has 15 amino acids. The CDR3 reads CASSPDVQRRVEQYF. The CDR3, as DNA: TGTGCCAGCAGCCCCGATGTCCAAAGAAGGGTCGAGCAGTACTTC.

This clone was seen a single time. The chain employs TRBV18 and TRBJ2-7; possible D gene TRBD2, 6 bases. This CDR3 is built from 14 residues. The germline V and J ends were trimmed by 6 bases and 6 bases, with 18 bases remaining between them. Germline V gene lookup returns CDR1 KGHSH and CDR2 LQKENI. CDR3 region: CASSGILRGGEQYF. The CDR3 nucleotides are TGTGCCAGCTCTGGAATTCTGAGGGGAGGCGAGCAGTACTTC.

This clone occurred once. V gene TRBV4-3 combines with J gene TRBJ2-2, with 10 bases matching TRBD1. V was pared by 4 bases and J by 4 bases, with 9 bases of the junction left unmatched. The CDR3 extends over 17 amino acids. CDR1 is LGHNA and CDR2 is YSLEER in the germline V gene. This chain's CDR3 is CASSLLEGQGRTGELFF. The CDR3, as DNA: TGCGCCAGCAGCCTTCTTGAGGGACAGGGGCGCACCGGGGAGCTGTTTTTT.

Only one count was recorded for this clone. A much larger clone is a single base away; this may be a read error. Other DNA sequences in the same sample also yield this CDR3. CDR3 DNA: TGTGCCAGCAGTGAAAGGGGCTCTGGAAACACCATATATTTT. Protein: CASSERGSGNTIYF. The V gene is TRBV2, the J gene TRBJ1-3; TRBD1 is a possible D gene (5 bases). V gave up 2 bases and J gave up 0 bases, with 5 bases separating them. CDR3 length: 14 residues. Germline V CDR1 and CDR2: SNHLY, FYNNEI.

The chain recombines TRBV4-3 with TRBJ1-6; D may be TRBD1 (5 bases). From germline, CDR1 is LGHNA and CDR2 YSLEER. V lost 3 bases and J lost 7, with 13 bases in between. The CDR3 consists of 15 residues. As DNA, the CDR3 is TGCGCCAGCAGCCAGGGGCGGGGTAAAAATTCACCCCTCCACTTT. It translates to CASSQGRGKNSPLHF.

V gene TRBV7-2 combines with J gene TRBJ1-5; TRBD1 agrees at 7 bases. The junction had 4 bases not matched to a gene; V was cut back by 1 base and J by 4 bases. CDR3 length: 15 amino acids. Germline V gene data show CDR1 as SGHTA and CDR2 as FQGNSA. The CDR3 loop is CASSLVQGENQPQHF. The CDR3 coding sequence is TGTGCCAGCAGCTTAGTTCAGGGGGAAAATCAGCCCCAGCATTTT.

CDR3 nucleotide sequence: TGTGCCATCAGTGAGTCCTCGACAGGGGGCGCCTATGGCTACACCTTC. It translates to CAISESSTGGAYGYTF. J is TRBJ1-2 and V is TRBV10-3, with 10 positions matching TRBD1. CDR3 size: 16 residues. Unmatched junction bases numbered 5, after V lost 0 bases and J lost 4 bases. CDR1 ENHRY and CDR2 SYGVKD come from the germline V gene.

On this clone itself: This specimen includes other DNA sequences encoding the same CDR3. CDR3 nucleotide sequence: TGTGCCTGGAGTGTTTCGCACACTGAAGCTTTCTTT. Its protein is CAWSVSHTEAFF. The chain uses TRBV30 and TRBJ1-1; D is unresolved. Germline V gene lookup returns CDR1 GTSNPN and CDR2 SVGIG (reference sequence). The germline V and J ends were trimmed by 0 bases and 3 bases, with 5 bases remaining between them. The CDR3 extends over 12 amino acids.

The CDR3 region has the DNA TGTGCCTGGAGTTACTTCGCTAAAGAGACCCAGTACTTC. This encodes CAWSYFAKETQYF. This chain links TRBV30 with TRBJ2-5; D gene unclear. V lost 2 bases and J 3 bases, leaving 10 bases between the germline ends. CDR1 and CDR2 from the germline V gene are GTSNPN and SVGIG (reference sequence). This CDR3 comprises 13 residues.

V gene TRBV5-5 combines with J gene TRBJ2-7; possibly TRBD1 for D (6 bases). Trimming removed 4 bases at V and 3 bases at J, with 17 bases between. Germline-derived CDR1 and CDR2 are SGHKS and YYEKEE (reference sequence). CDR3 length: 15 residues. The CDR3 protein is CASSHRDKGHYEQYF. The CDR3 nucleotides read TGTGCCAGCAGCCACAGGGACAAAGGACACTACGAGCAGTACTTC.

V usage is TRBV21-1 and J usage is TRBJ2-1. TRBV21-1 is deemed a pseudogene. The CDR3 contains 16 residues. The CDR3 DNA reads TGTGCCAGCAGCAAAGTCGACGACCGCTCCTACAATGAGCAGTTCTTC. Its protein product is CASSKVDDRSYNEQFF.

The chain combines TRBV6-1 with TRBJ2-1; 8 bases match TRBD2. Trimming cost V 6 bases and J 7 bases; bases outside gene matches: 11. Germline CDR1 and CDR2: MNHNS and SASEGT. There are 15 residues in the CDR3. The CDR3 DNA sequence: TGTGCCAGCAGGGGAGCGGGGGTCTTTTGGAATGAGCAGTTCTTC. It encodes CASRGAGVFWNEQFF.

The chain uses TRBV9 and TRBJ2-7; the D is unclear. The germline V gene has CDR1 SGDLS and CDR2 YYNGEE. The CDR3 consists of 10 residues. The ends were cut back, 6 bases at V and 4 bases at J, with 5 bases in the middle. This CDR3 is CASKQYEQYF. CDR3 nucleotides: TGTGCCAGCAAGCAATACGAGCAGTACTTC.

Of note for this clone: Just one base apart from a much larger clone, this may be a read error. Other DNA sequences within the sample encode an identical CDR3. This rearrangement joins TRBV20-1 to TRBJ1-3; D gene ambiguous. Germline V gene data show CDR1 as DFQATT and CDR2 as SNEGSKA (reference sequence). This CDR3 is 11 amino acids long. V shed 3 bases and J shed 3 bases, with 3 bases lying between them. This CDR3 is CSASFGNTIYF. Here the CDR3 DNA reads TGCAGTGCTAGCTTTGGAAACACCATATATTTT.